A single sample gave rise to the 19 T cell receptor beta chains below, sequenced in a study of post-analysis software for immune sequencing data. Study results and caveats: When patients were compared with controls, about five TRBV segments were more frequent, TRBV5-6, TRBV5-1 and TRBV20-1 among them.

Unique molecular identifiers had been added to the TCR beta cDNA libraries. TCRdb reprocessed the PCR reads via MiXCR and lists one record per CDR3 protein. The top ten clones hold less than 6% of a sample with fewer than 550,000 distinct CDR3 sequences, around 36% of them seen once. Antigens of these TCRs are unknown. Specimen: blood. All receptors come from a girl between 2 and 17 years old with multiple sclerosis.

This rearrangement joins TRBV5-1 to TRBJ1-2, with D perhaps TRBD1 (5 bases). Between the trimmed V and J ends, which lost 5 bases and 12 bases, there was a span of 20 bases. Per germline, CDR1 SGHRS and CDR2 YFSETQ. The CDR3 is 13 residues long. CDR3 in amino acids: CASSFGGGDGHTF. DNA for the CDR3: TGCGCCAGCAGTTTTGGGGGAGGGGACGGCCACACCTTC.

The rearrangement links TRBV29-1 to TRBJ2-3, with 7 bases that match TRBD2. Germline V gene data show CDR1 as SQVTM and CDR2 as ANQGSEA. This CDR3 is built from 15 residues. V trimming: 3 bases; J trimming: 1 base; junction bases outside the gene matches: 7. CDR3 sequence reads: CSVDSGTSGTDTQYF. In DNA form, the CDR3 reads TGCAGCGTTGATAGCGGTACTAGCGGCACAGATACGCAGTATTTT.

V usage is TRBV5-1 and J usage is TRBJ2-3; either TRBD1 or TRBD2 may supply D (5 bases each). Germline values: CDR1 SGHRS, CDR2 YFSETQ. The CDR3 runs 15 residues. Trimming took off 5 bases at V and 1 base at J, with 14 bases between the two ends. CDR3 protein: CASSLSRDRTDTQYF. In DNA form, the CDR3 reads TGCGCCAGCAGTCTTTCCCGGGACCGCACAGATACGCAGTATTTT.

This chain links TRBV27 with TRBJ2-6, with 9 bases aligning to TRBD1. The CDR3 extends over 16 amino acids. The V gene end was trimmed by 5 bases and the J gene end by 3 bases; junction bases not matched to a gene: 5. Germline loops: CDR1 MNHEY, CDR2 SMNVEV (reference sequence). CDR3 DNA: TGTGCCAGCAGTAACAGGGGGCCAGTTGGGGCCAACGTCCTGACTTTC. Its protein product is CASSNRGPVGANVLTF.

In this sample, this clonotype turned up many times. The V and J genes are TRBV12-5 and TRBJ2-3, with D unclear. Germline CDR1 LGHNT, CDR2 FRNRAP. This CDR3 region has 15 residues. Trimming cost V 1 base and J 2 bases, with 10 bases left between them. The CDR3 loop reads CASGLGELLTDTQYF. The CDR3, as DNA: TGTGCTAGTGGTTTGGGAGAACTTCTCACAGATACGCAGTATTTT.

Of note for this clonotype: A much larger clone lies one base from this, so it may be a read error. Without the conserved terminal phenylalanine or tryptophan, this CDR3 likely stems from a read error. The chain uses TRBV4-1 and TRBJ2-5; 9 bases fit TRBD2. Looked up from germline, CDR1 is MGHRA and CDR2 is YSYEKL. The CDR3 has 13 residues. V gave up 4 bases and J gave up 4 bases; unmatched junction bases: 1. The CDR3 nucleotides read TGCGCCAGCAGCCTGACTAGCGGAGAGACCCAGTACATC. Protein product: CASSLTSGETQYI.

This chain uses TRBV20-1 with TRBJ2-3; 7 bases align to TRBD2. Germline CDR1 is DFQATT and CDR2 is SNEGSKA (reference sequence). The CDR3 has 16 residues. The V and J ends lost 6 bases and 3 bases, in that order; junction bases with no gene match: 15. CDR3 sequence reads: CSASAGRGVSTDTQYF. CDR3 coding DNA: TGCAGTGCGAGCGCTGGACGGGGGGTTTCTACAGATACGCAGTATTTT.

J is TRBJ2-6 and V is TRBV20-1; 10 bases are shared with TRBD2. The V gene end was trimmed by 3 bases and the J gene end by 0 bases; junction bases not matched to a gene: 8. CDR1 is DFQATT, CDR2 SNEGSKA, per germline (reference sequence). The CDR3 spans 18 residues. The CDR3 DNA sequence: TGCAGTGCTAGGACCTTACTAGCGGGGACCTCTGGGGCCAACGTCCTGACTTTC. It encodes CSARTLLAGTSGANVLTF.

In this sample, this clonotype turned up a few times. The chain is built from TRBV29-1 and TRBJ1-1; no reliable D call. V was pared by 4 bases and J by 4 bases, with 10 bases between. The CDR3 length is 12 residues. Germline CDR1 SQVTM, CDR2 ANQGSEA. CDR3 amino acids: CSVVPRSTEAFF. CDR3 bases: TGCAGCGTTGTCCCCAGATCCACTGAAGCTTTCTTT.

This sequence joins TRBV5-5 and TRBJ2-4, with TRBD1 matching 7 bases. Germline CDR1 and CDR2: SGHKS and YYEKEE (reference sequence). There are 13 residues in the CDR3. V lost 4 bases, J lost 7 bases, and 5 bases stayed unmatched. CDR3 nucleotides: TGTGCCAGCAGCGGAACAGGGGAGAACATTCAGTACTTC. Its protein is CASSGTGENIQYF. The full variable domain, its missing parts supplied by reference TRBV5-5 and TRBJ2-4, is DAGVTQSPTHLIKTRGQQVTLRCSPISGHKSVSWYQQVLGQGPQFIFQYYEKEERGRGNFPDRFSARQFPNYSSELNVNALLLGDSALYLCASSGTGENIQYFGAGTRLSVL.

V gene TRBV10-2 combines with J gene TRBJ2-7, with D perhaps TRBD2 (5 bases). The CDR3 has 11 amino acids. Trimming removed 8 bases at V and 3 bases at J, with 8 bases between. CDR1 and CDR2 (germline): WSHSY, SAAADI. The chain's CDR3 is CASGLVYEQYF. DNA for the CDR3: TGCGCCAGCGGACTTGTCTACGAGCAGTACTTC.

The J gene is TRBJ2-5, the V gene TRBV5-4; the D gene is possibly TRBD2 (6 bases). The CDR3 runs to 15 residues. In germline, CDR1 is SGHNT, CDR2 YYREEE (reference sequence). Trimming shortened V by 1 base and J by 1 base, and 11 bases separated the two germline ends. The CDR3 coding sequence is TGTGCCAGCAGCTTGATCGGCGGGGCCCAAGAGACCCAGTACTTC. Its translation is CASSLIGGAQETQYF.

This chain uses TRBV6-1 with TRBJ1-1, with TRBD1 identical over 8 bases. Trimming at V came to 10 bases and at J to 3 bases, leaving 7 bases not matched to a gene. The germline gives CDR1 MNHNS, CDR2 SASEGT. CDR3 size: 13 residues. This chain's CDR3 is CAIRGLGYTEAFF. DNA of the CDR3: TGTGCCATCAGGGGGCTCGGGTACACTGAAGCTTTCTTT.

Only a few counts were recorded for this clonotype. The V call is TRBV13, the J call TRBJ2-7, with 7 positions matching TRBD2. The germline V gene has CDR1 PRHDT and CDR2 FYEKMQ (reference sequence). The CDR3 loop spans 14 amino acids. The V segment lost 4 bases and the J segment 5 bases; nucleotides outside the gene matches: 8. DNA for the CDR3: TGTGCCAGCAGCTCCGCGGGGGTAGGCAACGAGCAGTACTTC. Amino acid sequence: CASSSAGVGNEQYF.

The J gene is TRBJ1-5, the V gene TRBV10-3; D remains ambiguous. V was clipped by 0 bases and J by 4 bases, with 10 bases between them. Germline CDR1 reads ENHRY; CDR2 reads SYGVKD. This CDR3 contains 15 residues. The CDR3 DNA is TGTGCCATCAGTGAGTCAATAGACATTAATCAGCCCCAGCATTTT. It yields the protein CAISESIDINQPQHF.

This clonotype was recorded at least ten times. V gene TRBV3-1 combines with J gene TRBJ1-6; no firm D call. Germline V CDR1 and CDR2: LGHDT, YNNKEL (reference sequence). Trimming removed 0 bases at V and 9 bases at J, with 0 bases between. The CDR3 has 11 amino acids. CDR3: CASSQDSPLHF. The CDR3 coding sequence is TGTGCCAGCAGCCAAGATTCACCCCTCCACTTT.

This clonotype has only a few counts. J is TRBJ1-5 and V is TRBV5-5, with a weak D call TRBD1 (6 bases). There are 16 residues in the CDR3. Germline V lookup: CDR1 SGHKS, CDR2 YYEKEE (reference sequence). V was clipped by 5 bases and J by 2 bases, with 17 bases between them. CDR3 region: CASSRGETGRNQPQHF. CDR3 sequence (DNA): TGTGCCAGCAGTCGGGGGGAAACAGGGCGCAATCAGCCCCAGCATTTT.

This clonotype was found a few times. The genes are TRBV6-4 and TRBJ1-5; D uncertain. Germline values: CDR1 MRHNA, CDR2 SNTAGT. CDR3 length equals 15 residues. Trimming left V 7 bases short and J 4 bases short, with 17 bases between. The CDR3, as DNA: TGTGCCAGCATAGCCCGCCTCAATCTAAATCAGCCCCAGCATTTT. Amino acid sequence: CASIARLNLNQPQHF.

The chain recombines TRBV12-5 with TRBJ1-1; D possibly corresponds to TRBD1 (6 bases). Germline V gene lookup returns CDR1 LGHNT and CDR2 FRNRAP. V gave up 5 bases and J gave up 8 bases, with 15 bases separating them. This CDR3 spans 13 amino acids. The CDR3 nucleotides read TGTGCTAGTGGTCCGAGGGGGGGGCTGGAAGCTTTCTTT. Translated: CASGPRGGLEAFF. Full variable domain (outside the CDR3, taken from reference TRBV12-5 and TRBJ1-1): DARVTQTPRHKVTEMGQEVTMRCQPILGHNTVFWYRQTMMQGLELLAYFRNRAPLDDSGMPKDRFSAEMPDATLATLKIQPSEPRDSAVYFCASGPRGGLEAFFGQGTRLTVV.